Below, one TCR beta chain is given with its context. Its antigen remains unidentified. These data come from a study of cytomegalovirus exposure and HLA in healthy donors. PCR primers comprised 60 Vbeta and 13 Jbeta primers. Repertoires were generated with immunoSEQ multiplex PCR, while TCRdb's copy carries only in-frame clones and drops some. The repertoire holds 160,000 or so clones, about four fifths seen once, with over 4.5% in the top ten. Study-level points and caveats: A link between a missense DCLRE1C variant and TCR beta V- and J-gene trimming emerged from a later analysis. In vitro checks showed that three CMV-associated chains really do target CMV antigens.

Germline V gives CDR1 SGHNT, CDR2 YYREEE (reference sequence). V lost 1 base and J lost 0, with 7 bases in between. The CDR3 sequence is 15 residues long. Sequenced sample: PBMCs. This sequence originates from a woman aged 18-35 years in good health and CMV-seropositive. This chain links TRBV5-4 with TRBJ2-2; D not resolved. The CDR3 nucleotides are TGTGCCAGCAGCTTGATCAAATCGAACACCGGGGAGCTGTTTTTT. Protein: CASSLIKSNTGELFF.